This T cell receptor beta chain was recovered during a study of blood T cell repertoires in COVID-19. Study at large: Sources were T cells, B-cell-depleted T cells, or PBMCs; the material itself was cDNA or gDNA.

This clone was counted between two and nine times. Sequencing was performed with immunoSEQ multiplex PCR; in TCRdb, only in-frame clones are kept and a portion is missing. The sample has roughly 80,000 clones, around 80% seen once. Germline-derived CDR1 and CDR2 are SEHNR and FQNEAQ (reference sequence). The CDR3 sequence is 14 residues long. With V trimmed by 5 bases and J by 8 bases, 6 bases remained unmatched. The TCR sequence derives from a human donor in a cohort sampled during active COVID-19. The specimen sequenced was peripheral blood. The chain joins TRBV7-9 to TRBJ1-6, with 7 bases that match TRBD1. CDR3: CASSQDRQYSPLHF. The CDR3 DNA reads as TGTGCCAGCAGCCAGGACAGGCAATATTCACCCCTCCACTTT.